This T cell receptor (beta chain) was identified in a study of T cell responses to AZD1222 COVID-19 vaccine. Study outcomes and limitations: Spike-specific TCR depth and breadth grew after two AZD1222 doses. Only after the peak T cell response were repertoires sampled. Most donors were white British and more were female, and clonal diversity was possibly underestimated. In the spike-specific TCR repertoire, nearly half reportedly target unmutated variant regions.

Only in-frame clones appear in the TCRdb table, and some are missing; sequencing was by immunoSEQ multiplex PCR. This sample yields 100,000 to 150,000 clones, of which 90% are seen a single time; 6.9% belongs to the top ten. CDR3 size: 16 residues. The germline V gene has CDR1 SGHTA and CDR2 FQGNSA. With V trimmed by 5 bases and J by 2 bases, 8 bases remained unmatched. As regards this clone: As yet, its antigen is unknown.

This TCR was recovered from an adult in good health. This chain joins TRBV7-2 and TRBJ2-3, with 9 bases matching TRBD2. This specimen was peripheral blood, taken on day 0 of AZD1222 vaccination. CDR3 coding DNA: TGTGCCAGCAGCCCCTTAAGCGGGGGGACCACAGATACGCAGTATTTT. It is translated as CASSPLSGGTTDTQYF.